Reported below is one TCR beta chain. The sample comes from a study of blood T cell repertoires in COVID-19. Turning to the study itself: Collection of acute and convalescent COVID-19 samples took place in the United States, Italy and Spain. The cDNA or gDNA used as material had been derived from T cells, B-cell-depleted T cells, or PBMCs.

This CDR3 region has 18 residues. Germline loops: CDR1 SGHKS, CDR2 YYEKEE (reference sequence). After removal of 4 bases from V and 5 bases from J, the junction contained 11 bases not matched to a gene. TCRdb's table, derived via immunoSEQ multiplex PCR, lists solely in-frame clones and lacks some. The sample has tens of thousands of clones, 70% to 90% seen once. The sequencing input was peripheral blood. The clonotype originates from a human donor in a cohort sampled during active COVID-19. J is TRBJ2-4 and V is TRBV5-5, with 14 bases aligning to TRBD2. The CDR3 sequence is CASSLGTSGSGGQNIQYF. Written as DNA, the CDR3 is TGTGCCAGCAGCCTAGGGACTAGCGGGAGTGGGGGCCAAAACATTCAGTACTTC.